One TCR beta chain is described in this entry. The table lists this clonotype with many counts. Its antigen remains unidentified. The input lacks base qualities; no much larger clone sits a single base away. This sample is drawn from a study of regulatory T cells in long-lasting Graves disease (dated by TCRdb to about 2021). About the full investigation: Newly diagnosed Graves' disease patients had taken antithyroid drugs for less than 3 months. Persistent Graves' disease patients were compared with newly diagnosed Graves' disease patients by peripheral blood TCR sequencing and RNA sequencing. The study took place in China and was registered as a clinical trial. A total of about 35 samples underwent TCR sequencing, from about 13 patients with persistent Graves' disease and about 20 patients with newly diagnosed Graves' disease.

What the study reported, not specific to this receptor: The authors acknowledged the small sample size as a limitation that may reduce accuracy. Persistent disease showed preferential use of TRBV28, TRBJ1-2 and TRBJ2-5, whereas newly diagnosed disease favored TRBV20-1 and TRBJ2-1. Peripheral blood alone was examined, since thyroid tissue, which constituted the primary lesion, could not be accessed. Compared with newly diagnosed patients, patients with persistent Graves' disease had lower TCR Shannon entropy and fewer highly expanded clones, which suggests clonal expansion. Sequencing and analysis were limited to the TCR beta chain. Patients with persistent disease shared more public clonotypes (fewer than 3,000) than newly diagnosed patients did (nearly 1,000).

The protocol used for the library was multiplex PCR. Sequencing relied on an Illumina HiSeq 4000. To build TCR beta libraries, CDR3 regions were amplified by Arm-PCR using iRepertoire HTBI primers. Gel purification was performed on PCR products prior to sequencing. The study's own analysis went as follows. Gene usage analysis of CDR3 amino acid clonotypes relied on the roughly 60 TRBV and 14 TRBJ segments identified across samples. Filtered high-quality paired reads were merged into contigs using COPE and FqMerger. BLAST was used to align contigs to the IMGT TRBV, TRBD and TRBJ reference genes, and CDR3 was defined following IMGT. Any clonotype with a frequency above 0.1% was counted as a highly expanded clone. Shannon entropy was used to measure repertoire diversity, and the Gini coefficient was used to measure V-J evenness. Clonotypes shared by more than one individual were considered public. Using fastp trimming at Q25 and MiXCR clonotype assembly, TCRdb reanalyzed the public sequencing data and kept in-frame beta chains. Every entry covers one CDR3 protein and lists the most common genes and DNA from its rows. For this entry, the V and J calls and clone size follow TCRdb and not the study's own pipeline. The sample table shows approximately 300,000 distinct CDR3 sequences, and about 20% are seen once. Of the sample, about 36% falls within the top ten clones.

V has 2 bases trimmed and J has 1 base trimmed; junction bases matching no gene number 7. Looking up the germline V gene yields CDR1 MNHEY and CDR2 SVGEGT. The CDR3 starts with the cysteine, ends with the phenylalanine, and has 16 residues. Only the CDR3 region is kept as DNA, spanning 48 bases read in frame from base 1. This sample's time point label indicates: newly diagnosed GD, antithyroid drugs for less than 3 months. For both TCR sequencing and RNA sequencing, RNA was extracted from PBMCs using TRIzol. The diagnosis of Graves' disease followed American Thyroid Association guidelines. Recruitment of patients was carried out at an endocrinology department in Xi'an, China. From each patient, 7.5 to 10 milliliters of peripheral blood was collected into an EDTA anticoagulant tube. Ficoll Paque Plus density gradient separation was used to isolate PBMCs, and no further T cell sorting was performed. An Agilent 2100 Bioanalyzer and agarose gel were used to check RNA quality, while a NanoDrop 2000 measured RNA concentration.

The chain is made from TRBV6-2 or TRBV6-3 and TRBJ2-7; 8 bases in between match TRBD2. The material was peripheral blood mononuclear cells (PBMCs), obtained at new diagnosis, from a patient treated with antithyroid drugs. The source is a female donor with Graves disease. This receptor has the CDR3 CASSYGGLAVSYEQYF. The nucleotide sequence is given as TGTGCCAGCAGTTACGGCGGACTAGCTGTTTCCTACGAGCAGTACTTC.